This T cell receptor (beta chain) is drawn from a study of shared clonotypes between healthy human individuals. The overall study: Participating donors consisted of two women and three men aged 18 to 49.

The germline gives CDR1 SGHRS, CDR2 YFSETQ. Trimming took 1 base from V and 0 from J, leaving 8 bases between them. The CDR3 spans 15 residues. The run depth of the assay was deep. Genomic DNA of each subset was evenly split across several immunoSEQ plates. The assay was immunoSEQ multiplex PCR, and TCRdb's table has in-frame clones only and misses some. The table lists about 380,000 clones, about 97% of them singletons, with around 0.29% in the top ten. This chain links TRBV5-1 with TRBJ1-3; D not resolved. The sequence was obtained from a man between 25 and 39 years old in good health. Sequenced input: memory CD8+ T cells sorted from blood. Subset: CD45RO+ cells pooled with CCR7-negative TemRA cells. CDR3 coding DNA: TGCGCCAGCAGCTTGTCATGGGCCTCTGGAAACACCATATATTTT. Translated: CASSLSWASGNTIYF.